These 10 T cell receptor beta chains share one sample of origin, sequenced in a study of CD8 T cells in ankylosing spondylitis. TCRdb re-called the 5' RACE reads with MiXCR, one entry per CDR3 protein. Among about 150,000 distinct CDR3 sequences listed, about an eighth were seen once. The specimen sequenced was blood, either unsorted or a sorted T cell fraction (not recorded which). The receptors derive from a female donor with ankylosing spondylitis or in good health (not recorded which).

This chain links TRBV7-2 with TRBJ1-6; no firm D call. The CDR3 runs 13 residues. Looked up from germline, CDR1 is SGHTA and CDR2 is FQGNSA. The V gene lost 4 bases and the J gene lost 6 bases, with 7 bases spanning the gap. The CDR3 is CASSSIGNSPLHF. DNA of the CDR3: TGTGCCAGCAGCTCGATTGGTAATTCACCCCTCCACTTT.

This clonotype was seen only a few times. The rearrangement uses TRBV29-1 and TRBJ2-3; no definite D call. Trimming took off 3 bases at V and 6 bases at J, with 7 bases between the two ends. Looked up from germline, CDR1 is SQVTM and CDR2 is ANQGSEA. This CDR3 has 11 residues. CDR3 coding DNA: TGCAGCGTTGAGCGCAGGGATACGCAGTATTTT. It specifies CSVERRDTQYF.

This clonotype appeared many times. This rearrangement joins TRBV3-1 to TRBJ2-3; D is unclear. The CDR3 has 14 residues. Germline CDR1 is LGHDT and CDR2 is YNNKEL (reference sequence). V was pared by 2 bases and J by 4 bases, with 10 bases between. In nucleotides, the CDR3 is TGTGCCAGCAGCCAATCTCCCGTCCCAGATACGCAGTATTTT. Its protein product is CASSQSPVPDTQYF.

This clonotype has ten or more counts. The rearrangement joins TRBV12-3 or TRBV12-4 to TRBJ1-2; no clear D. The CDR3 loop spans 15 amino acids. Trimming shortened V by 2 bases and J by 8 bases, and 18 bases separated the two germline ends. The CDR3 DNA follows: TGTGCCAGCAGTTTAACGGCGGGGTCTATTGAGGGCTACACCTTC. Encoded protein: CASSLTAGSIEGYTF.

This clonotype is a singleton in its sample. This rearrangement joins TRBV29-1 to TRBJ2-1; TRBD1 matches at 11 bases. This CDR3 region has 14 residues. J lost 15 bases, V lost 6 bases, and 16 bases had no gene match. Germline CDR1 and CDR2: SQVTM and ANQGSEA. In DNA, the CDR3 is TGCAGCGTGGGTTTGGACAGGGGGCGGTCGGCAGTGTTCTTC. It yields the protein CSVGLDRGRSAVFF.

Turning to this clonotype: This may come from a read error, since a much larger clone is one base off. The V and J genes are TRBV20-1 and TRBJ1-2, with 8 bases fitting TRBD1. Looked up from germline, CDR1 is DFQATT and CDR2 is SNEGSKA (reference sequence). V was clipped by 6 bases and J by 4 bases; unmatched bases: 16. This CDR3 is 16 amino acids long. The CDR3 sequence is CSAEGPRQGAPYGYTF. Here the CDR3 DNA reads TGCAGTGCCGAAGGCCCTAGGCAGGGGGCTCCCTATGGCTACACCTTC.

This clonotype was counted at least ten times. V and J are TRBV20-1 and TRBJ2-7; D not certain. This CDR3 comprises 15 residues. V was clipped by 3 bases and J by 2 bases, with 17 bases between them. The germline CDR1 and CDR2 sequences are DFQATT and SNEGSKA (reference sequence). The CDR3 region is CSASVSRVTPYEQYF. CDR3 nucleotides: TGCAGTGCTAGTGTTTCCAGAGTGACTCCCTACGAGCAGTACTTC.

This clonotype was seen many times. The V call is TRBV2, the J call TRBJ2-1, with D maybe TRBD2 (6 bases). With 4 bases removed from V and 8 bases from J, the gap between germline ends came to 15 bases. The CDR3 extends over 14 amino acids. Looked up from germline, CDR1 is SNHLY and CDR2 is FYNNEI. CDR3 in DNA: TGTGCCAGCAGTGCCAAAAATCCGGGGGATGAGCAGTTCTTC. It specifies CASSAKNPGDEQFF.

This clonotype was seen many times. The chain employs TRBV28 and TRBJ2-1; 7 bases map to TRBD1. Germline CDR1 reads MDHEN; CDR2 reads SYDVKM. Trimming took 5 bases from V and 12 from J; bases not matched to a gene: 10. This CDR3 has 13 amino acids. Here the CDR3 reads CASSLSNTGVQFF. As DNA, the CDR3 is TGTGCCAGCAGTCTCTCGAATACAGGGGTGCAGTTCTTC.

J is TRBJ2-2 and V is TRBV12-3 or TRBV12-4; 8 bases fit TRBD2. The CDR3 has 15 amino acids. J lost 7 bases, V lost 3 bases, and 7 bases had no gene match. The CDR3 reads CASSFTGGSSGELFF. CDR3 coding DNA: TGTGCCAGCAGTTTTACGGGGGGGTCTAGCGGGGAGCTGTTTTTT.